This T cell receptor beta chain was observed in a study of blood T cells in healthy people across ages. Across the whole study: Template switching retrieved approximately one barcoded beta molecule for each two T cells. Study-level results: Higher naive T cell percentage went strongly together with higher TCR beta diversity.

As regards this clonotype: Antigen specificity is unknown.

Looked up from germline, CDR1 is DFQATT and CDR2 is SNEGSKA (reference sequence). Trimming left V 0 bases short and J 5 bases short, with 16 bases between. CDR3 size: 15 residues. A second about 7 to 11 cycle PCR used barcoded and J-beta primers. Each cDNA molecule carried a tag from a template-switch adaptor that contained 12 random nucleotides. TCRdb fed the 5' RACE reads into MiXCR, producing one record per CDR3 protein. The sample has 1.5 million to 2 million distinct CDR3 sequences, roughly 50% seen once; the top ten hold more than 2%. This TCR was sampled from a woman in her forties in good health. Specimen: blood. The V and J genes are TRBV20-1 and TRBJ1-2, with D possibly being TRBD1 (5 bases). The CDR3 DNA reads TGCAGTGCTAGAGAAGGTACAGCAGGGCCATATGGCTACACCTTC. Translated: CSAREGTAGPYGYTF.